This T cell receptor (beta chain) was documented in a study of shared clonotypes between healthy human individuals. The wider study: Per-donor plates numbered three CD4 naive, three CD4 memory, two CD8 naive and one CD8 memory.

Some clones are missing from TCRdb's copy, which holds only in-frame ones; the method was immunoSEQ multiplex PCR. The profile shows nearly 2 million clones, about 94% of them singletons. The CDR3 is made up of 16 amino acids. V was clipped by 2 bases and J by 6 bases, with 16 bases between them. Germline V gene sequence: CDR1 MGHRA, CDR2 YSYEKL. Naive CD8 isolation took CD45RO-negative cells positively selected for CCR7 and excluded terminally differentiated effector memory CD45RA+ cells. Donation came from healthy HIV-negative adults that had no recent acute infections or vaccinations. The donor cohort consisted entirely of Caucasian adults residing in Nashville, Tennessee.

Material for sequencing was naive CD8+ T cells sorted from blood. The receptor comes from a man between 18 and 35 years old in good health. The chain carries TRBV4-1 and TRBJ2-2; D gene unclear. DNA for the CDR3: TGCGCCAGCAGCCAATACCCGGAAATCACGGCCGGGGAGCTGTTTTTT. Translating it yields CASSQYPEITAGELFF.